This TCR beta chain stems from a study of shared clonotypes between healthy human individuals. Overall study results and limits: The sharing of roughly 5% of naive CD4 clonotypes was seen across a few donors. Relative to memory subsets, naive subsets generally showed larger estimated richness.

Each sample came from a Caucasian adult donor living in Nashville, Tennessee. Into CD45RA+ naive and CD45RA-negative memory subsets, the CD4+ cells were split. The J segment lost 4 bases and the V segment lost 0 bases, leaving 0 bases of the junction unmatched. CDR1 is SGDLS and CDR2 is YYNGEE in the germline V gene. The CDR3 has 15 amino acids. Here immunoSEQ multiplex PCR was the method, and the copy in TCRdb shows in-frame clones only, minus some. The sample contains around 2,000,000 clones, 95% of which appear only once. A word on this clone: No antigen is known for it. The same CDR3 can be traced to other DNA sequences in this sample.

The sequenced material came from naive CD4+ T cells sorted from blood. Subset of the sample: CD45RA+ positively selected. The clonotype originates from a man between 18 and 29 years old in good health. The chain has TRBV9 and TRBJ2-2; 10 positions agree with TRBD1. The CDR3 sequence: CASSVGTGGTGELFF. CDR3 bases: TGTGCCAGCAGCGTAGGGACAGGGGGCACCGGGGAGCTGTTTTTT.